This is a list of T cell receptor beta chains from one sample in a study of blood T cell repertoires in COVID-19. TCRdb keeps only in-frame clones here, not all; method: immunoSEQ multiplex PCR. This table holds more than 150,000 clones, 90% to 95% found once. The source material was peripheral blood. These receptors all stem from a man aged 50-59 years with acute or convalescent COVID-19. The CDR3 runs from the conserved cysteine through the conserved F or W. The D gene is left open where the match is weak. Clone size is not always given. Where it is, it says once, few, many or a class for expanded clones.

cdr3_nt: TGTGCCACCCTGGAGGGGAGCTCTGGGGCCAACGTCCTGACTTTC
cdr3_aa: CATLEGSSGANVLTF
d_call: .
j_call: TRBJ2-6
v_call: TRBV19
clone_size: .

cdr3_nt: TGTGCCAGCGTCCATAGGAGGACGAACACCGGGGAGCTGTTTTTT
cdr3_aa: CASVHRRTNTGELFF
d_call: .
j_call: TRBJ2-2
v_call: TRBV11-2
clone_size: .

cdr3_nt: TGTGCCAGCAGTTACTGGTCTGGGGGCAGCTATGGCTACACCTTC
cdr3_aa: CASSYWSGGSYGYTF
d_call: .
j_call: TRBJ1-2
v_call: TRBV6-2/TRBV6-3
clone_size: .

cdr3_nt: TGTGCCAGCAGCTTGGATCTAGGTATTTCACCCCTCCACTTT
cdr3_aa: CASSLDLGISPLHF
d_call: .
j_call: TRBJ1-6
v_call: TRBV5-6
clone_size: few

cdr3_nt: TGTGCCAGCAGCCAACTGGGGACACGTCCAGATACGCAGTATTTT
cdr3_aa: CASSQLGTRPDTQYF
d_call: .
j_call: TRBJ2-3
v_call: TRBV3-1/TRBV3-2
clone_size: .

cdr3_nt: TGTGCCAGCAGTTTAGTATACCAGGGCAACGGAAACACCATATATTTT
cdr3_aa: CASSLVYQGNGNTIYF
d_call: .
j_call: TRBJ1-3
v_call: TRBV28
clone_size: .

cdr3_nt: TGTGCCAGCAGCTCCGTGGGGGGAGTTAGTTTGGAGACCCAGTACTTC
cdr3_aa: CASSSVGGVSLETQYF
d_call: .
j_call: TRBJ2-5
v_call: TRBV7-2
clone_size: .

cdr3_nt: TGTGCCAGCAGTTTTCAAGGAGTCTATGGCTACACCTTC
cdr3_aa: CASSFQGVYGYTF
d_call: .
j_call: TRBJ1-2
v_call: TRBV12-3/TRBV12-4
clone_size: .

cdr3_nt: TGTGCCAGCAGCTTAGGGGGGGGTGGCCCAGGAGAGACCCAGTACTTC
cdr3_aa: CASSLGGGGPGETQYF
d_call: TRBD2
j_call: TRBJ2-5
v_call: TRBV7-6
clone_size: .

cdr3_nt: TGTGCCAGCAGTGTTTTGGACATCCCTAACTATGGCTACACCTTC
cdr3_aa: CASSVLDIPNYGYTF
d_call: .
j_call: TRBJ1-2
v_call: TRBV2
clone_size: .

cdr3_nt: TGTGCCAGCAGCTTAGTCTTCGGCTCAGGGGGCGGGGAGCTGTTTTTT
cdr3_aa: CASSLVFGSGGGELFF
d_call: TRBD1
j_call: TRBJ2-2
v_call: TRBV7-2
clone_size: once

cdr3_nt: TGTGCCAGCCGAAAAGGGGGGGGGATAGATACGCAGTATTTT
cdr3_aa: CASRKGGGIDTQYF
d_call: .
j_call: TRBJ2-3
v_call: TRBV28
clone_size: .

cdr3_nt: TGTGCCAGCATTGCCGACTCGCCCGGGACACCGGCCGATCCCCTCCACTTT
cdr3_aa: CASIADSPGTPADPLHF
d_call: .
j_call: TRBJ1-6
v_call: TRBV2
clone_size: few

cdr3_nt: TGTGCCAGTAGCAAACTAGCGTCTAGCACAGATACGCAGTATTTT
cdr3_aa: CASSKLASSTDTQYF
d_call: TRBD2
j_call: TRBJ2-3
v_call: TRBV19
clone_size: .

cdr3_nt: TGTGCCAGCAGTGGACCTACGGGTGGGTTGGCCGGGGAGCTGTTTTTT
cdr3_aa: CASSGPTGGLAGELFF
d_call: .
j_call: TRBJ2-2
v_call: TRBV2
clone_size: few

cdr3_nt: TGTGCCAGCAGCCGCTACCCCAATTCCCCCTACAATGAGCAGTTCTTC
cdr3_aa: CASSRYPNSPYNEQFF
d_call: .
j_call: TRBJ2-1
v_call: TRBV7-3
clone_size: .

cdr3_nt: TGTGCCAGCAGCGCGGACGGGGGGGGTGAGCAGTTCTTC
cdr3_aa: CASSADGGGEQFF
d_call: TRBD2
j_call: TRBJ2-1
v_call: TRBV11-2
clone_size: .

cdr3_nt: TGTGCCAGCAGTCCTGAGGGAGGTTCCTACAATGAGCAGTTCTTC
cdr3_aa: CASSPEGGSYNEQFF
d_call: .
j_call: TRBJ2-1
v_call: TRBV6-4
clone_size: .

cdr3_nt: TGTGCCAGCACCCCGAAGTGGTTCAGGGCTGCCCAAGAGACCCAGTACTTC
cdr3_aa: CASTPKWFRAAQETQYF
d_call: .
j_call: TRBJ2-5
v_call: TRBV28
clone_size: .

cdr3_nt: TGTGCCAGCAGTTACGGGACAGGGTTCCACAATGAGCAGTTCTTC
cdr3_aa: CASSYGTGFHNEQFF
d_call: TRBD1
j_call: TRBJ2-1
v_call: TRBV11-1
clone_size: .

cdr3_nt: TGTGCCAGCAGCCCGATGGGCGGCAGTATAACTAGCGGGGGGGCCCCACCCTACAATGAGCAGTTCTTC
cdr3_aa: CASSPMGGSITSGGAPPYNEQFF
d_call: TRBD2
j_call: TRBJ2-1
v_call: TRBV4-2
clone_size: .

cdr3_nt: TGTGCCAGCAGTTTAATGAGACTAGCTAACAATGAGCAGTTCTTC
cdr3_aa: CASSLMRLANNEQFF
d_call: TRBD2
j_call: TRBJ2-1
v_call: TRBV28
clone_size: .

cdr3_nt: TGTGCCAGCAGCTCGGGAGGTCGGGCAGATACGCAGTATTTT
cdr3_aa: CASSSGGRADTQYF
d_call: TRBD2
j_call: TRBJ2-3
v_call: TRBV7-2
clone_size: .

cdr3_nt: TGTGCCAGCAGTGTAGCGGGAGGCCGTGTCGATGAGCAGTTCTTC
cdr3_aa: CASSVAGGRVDEQFF
d_call: TRBD2
j_call: TRBJ2-1
v_call: TRBV5-4
clone_size: few

cdr3_nt: TGCGCCAGCACCCGCGGCCCCGGGAGGGGCGATGGAAACACCATATATTTT
cdr3_aa: CASTRGPGRGDGNTIYF
d_call: .
j_call: TRBJ1-3
v_call: TRBV5-1
clone_size: .

cdr3_nt: TGTGCCAGCAGCCCCCAGTGGGCAGCTGAAGCTTTCTTT
cdr3_aa: CASSPQWAAEAFF
d_call: .
j_call: TRBJ1-1
v_call: TRBV6-2/TRBV6-3
clone_size: .